The 14 T cell receptor beta chains given below trace back to one sample, sequenced in a study of OX40 agonist ivuxolimab in advanced cancers. Library creation used the immunoSEQ multiplex PCR assay. TCRdb provides this immuneACCESS table in a form limited to in-frame rearrangements. Some clones are lacking; in checked studies, under half of them reflect an unresolved V gene, and why the rest are absent is not known. Counted in this sample were under 70,000 clones; 92% of them appeared once. The biggest ten clones account for 7.6% of the sample. Here the sequenced sample was CD4+ or CD8+ T cells sorted from blood, taken in a trial of the OX40 agonist ivuxolimab. The receptor source for this set is an adult with an advanced solid tumor such as melanoma, head and neck, liver or kidney cancer.

The chain uses TRBV7-9 and TRBJ1-5; D gene ambiguous. Trimming pared 2 bases from V and 5 bases from J, leaving 10 bases between. The CDR3 runs 14 residues. CDR1 and CDR2 (germline): SEHNR, FQNEAQ (reference sequence). The CDR3 loop reads CASSLTTGDQPQHF. DNA of the CDR3: TGTGCCAGCAGCTTAACTACGGGAGATCAGCCCCAGCATTTT.

The rearrangement uses TRBV2 and TRBJ2-1; TRBD2 aligns across 9 bases. Germline-derived CDR1 and CDR2 are SNHLY and FYNNEI. V gave up 6 bases and J gave up 5 bases; unmatched junction bases: 8. The CDR3 contains 15 residues. CDR3 DNA sequence: TGTGCCAGCAGGGTTGTAGCGGGGGAGCACAATGAGCAGTTCTTC. This codes for CASRVVAGEHNEQFF.

The chain is built from TRBV7-6 and TRBJ2-2; the D gene is possibly TRBD1 (6 bases). V lost 8 bases to trimming and J lost 4 bases, with 17 bases between them. The germline gives CDR1 SGHVS, CDR2 FNYEAQ. This CDR3 is 15 amino acids long. This CDR3 is CASGTPGQITGELFF. CDR3 DNA sequence: TGTGCCAGCGGAACCCCGGGACAAATCACCGGGGAGCTGTTTTTT. Supplemented by reference TRBV7-6 and TRBJ2-2, the full variable domain reads GAGVSQSPRYKVTKRGQDVALRCDPISGHVSLYWYRQALGQGPEFLTYFNYEAQQDKSGLPNDRFSAERPEGSISTLTIQRTEQRDSAMYRCASGTPGQITGELFFGEGSRLTVL.

The V gene is TRBV4-1, the J gene TRBJ2-5; 11 bases line up with TRBD2. Germline CDR1 is MGHRA and CDR2 is YSYEKL. The ends lost 2 bases at V and 4 bases at J; junction bases unmatched: 3. The CDR3 covers 15 residues. The CDR3 nucleotides are TGCGCCAGCAGCCAAATTAGCGGGGGGGCAGAGACCCAGTACTTC. Protein sequence: CASSQISGGAETQYF.

The gene calls are TRBV7-2 and TRBJ2-5; the D gene is possibly TRBD2 (6 bases). The V gene lost 5 bases and the J gene lost 5 bases, with 18 bases spanning the gap. CDR1 and CDR2 from the germline V gene are SGHTA and FQGNSA. This CDR3 region has 15 residues. The CDR3 nucleotides read TGTGCCAGCAGCCCCCGGGCCCCTAGCGTCGAGACCCAGTACTTC. Amino acid sequence: CASSPRAPSVETQYF.

As to this clone: One end of the junction varies from germline; a read error may be responsible. This chain connects TRBV6-1 to TRBJ2-7; D remains unclear. Looked up from germline, CDR1 is MNHNS and CDR2 is SASEGT. This CDR3 is built from 12 residues. For the CDR3, the DNA is TGTGCCAGCGGTGACATTTCCTACGAGCAGTACTTC. This gives the protein CASGDISYEQYF.

V and J are TRBV19 and TRBJ2-1; the D gene is possibly TRBD1 (6 bases). Trimming shortened V by 8 bases and J by 7 bases, and 21 bases separated the two germline ends. Germline CDR1 is LNHDA and CDR2 is SQIVND (reference sequence). This CDR3 has 15 amino acids. This chain's CDR3 is CASCLRTASENEQFF. For the CDR3, the DNA is TGTGCCAGTTGTCTGAGGACAGCCTCGGAGAATGAGCAGTTCTTC.

The chain carries TRBV4-2 and TRBJ1-5; no definite D call. V lost 0 bases, J lost 0 bases, and 6 bases lay in between. The V gene's germline CDR1 is LGHNA and CDR2 YNFKEQ. The CDR3 length is 15 residues. The CDR3, as DNA: TGTGCCAGCAGCCAAGATCTAGCTAGCAATCAGCCCCAGCATTTT. Translation: CASSQDLASNQPQHF.

V gene TRBV13 combines with J gene TRBJ1-6; maybe TRBD1 (5 bases). The CDR3 length is 15 residues. Trimming took 7 bases from V and 7 from J, leaving 17 bases between them. Looked up from germline, CDR1 is PRHDT and CDR2 is FYEKMQ (reference sequence). The CDR3, as DNA: TGTGCCAGCACCTCAGCAGGGTGGGAGAATTCACCCCTCCACTTT. As protein: CASTSAGWENSPLHF.

This chain uses TRBV9 with TRBJ2-1, with D perhaps matching TRBD1 or TRBD2 (6 bases each). Trimming removed 4 bases from V and 7 bases from J, with 15 bases in between. Germline lookup yields CDR1 SGDLS and CDR2 YYNGEE. The CDR3 runs to 14 residues. The CDR3 DNA sequence: TGTGCCAGCAGCCCCCGGGGGCCTGGGAATGAGCAGTTCTTC. Protein product: CASSPRGPGNEQFF. Based on the CDR3 plus reference TRBV9 and TRBJ2-1, the full variable domain is DSGVTQTPKHLITATGQRVTLRCSPRSGDLSVYWYQQSLDQGLQFLIQYYNGEERAKGNILERFSAQQFPDLHSELNLSSLELGDSALYFCASSPRGPGNEQFFGPGTRLTVL.

This rearrangement joins TRBV13 to TRBJ1-2, with a tentative D call TRBD1 (5 bases). This CDR3 spans 12 amino acids. Germline CDR1 reads PRHDT; CDR2 reads FYEKMQ (reference sequence). V was cut by 5 bases and J by 5 bases, with 9 bases left in between. CDR3 bases: TGTGCCAGCAGCCTACAGGAATATGGCTACACCTTC. It encodes CASSLQEYGYTF. The full variable domain, completed using reference TRBV13 and TRBJ1-2, is AAGVIQSPRHLIKEKRETATLKCYPIPRHDTVYWYQQGPGQDPQFLISFYEKMQSDKGSIPDRFSAQQFSDYHSELNMSSLELGDSALYFCASSLQEYGYTFGSGTRLTVV.

In this sample, this clone turned up a few times. The rearrangement links TRBV6-1 to TRBJ2-3; 12 bases are shared with TRBD1. The germline gives CDR1 MNHNS, CDR2 SASEGT. Trimming at V came to 4 bases and at J to 6 bases, leaving 8 bases not matched to a gene. There are 16 residues in the CDR3. The CDR3 spells CASSVNVGQGADTQYF. Here the CDR3 DNA reads TGTGCCAGCAGTGTCAACGTGGGACAGGGGGCTGATACGCAGTATTTT.

This chain joins TRBV5-6 and TRBJ1-2; D is perhaps TRBD1 (5 bases). The germline V gene has CDR1 SGHDT and CDR2 YYEEEE. Between the trimmed V and J ends, which lost 4 bases and 1 base, there was a span of 20 bases. The length of the CDR3 is 17 residues. The DNA for the CDR3 is TGTGCCAGCAGCAGTTCACCCGGGGCCCGAATTAACTATGGCTACACCTTC. This gives the protein CASSSSPGARINYGYTF.

The V and J genes are TRBV4-1 and TRBJ2-1; 10 positions agree with TRBD2. The CDR3 is 17 amino acids. Germline CDR1 is MGHRA and CDR2 is YSYEKL. The V and J ends lost 2 bases and 5 bases, in that order; junction bases with no gene match: 9. As DNA, the CDR3 is TGCGCCAGCAGCCAACCCTGGGCTAGCGGGGGAGACAATGAGCAGTTCTTC. Amino acids: CASSQPWASGGDNEQFF.